The clone carrying this T cell receptor beta chain was observed many times. This sample is drawn from a study of regulatory T cells in long-lasting Graves disease. Germline CDR1 SGDLS, CDR2 YYNGEE. The CDR3 has 15 residues. The V gene lost 1 base and the J gene lost 9 bases, with 17 bases spanning the gap. Time point of the sample: newly diagnosed GD, antithyroid drugs for less than 3 months. RNA from PBMCs was the source of the TCR library. Construction of the TCR beta libraries employed iRepertoire HTBI primers in conjunction with Arm-PCR of CDR3 regions. Using its own MiXCR run on the multiplex PCR reads, TCRdb lists one record per CDR3 protein. This sample has under 500,000 distinct CDR3 sequences; around 17% occur once, and the top ten carry about 11%. The data also belong to a second study, concerning T cells in Graves' hyperthyroidism and ophthalmopathy.

This TCR came from a young woman with Graves disease. V usage is TRBV9 and J usage is TRBJ2-1; D tentatively reads TRBD1 or TRBD2 (5 bases each). Sample: peripheral blood mononuclear cells (PBMCs), taken at new diagnosis, from a patient treated with antithyroid drugs. The CDR3 DNA reads TGTGCCAGCAGCGTATCAGGGAGCTTCCGTGGTGAGCAGTTCTTC. Translated, it gives CASSVSGSFRGEQFF.